A single sample is the source of the 20 T cell receptor beta chains below, sequenced in a study of blood T cell repertoires in COVID-19. Sequencing was performed with immunoSEQ multiplex PCR; in TCRdb, only in-frame clones are kept and a portion is missing. Of about 45,000 clones in the sample, 60% to 80% were seen once. The specimen sequenced was peripheral blood. The receptors originated from a man aged 70-80 years with acute or convalescent COVID-19.

The gene calls are TRBV12-3 or TRBV12-4 and TRBJ1-1; D is ambiguous. This CDR3 has 11 residues. Trimming took off 7 bases at V and 5 bases at J, with 8 bases between the two ends. CDR3 sequence (DNA): TGTGCCAGCACCCCGGTTACTGAAGCTTTCTTT. It codes for CASTPVTEAFF.

The rearrangement joins TRBV7-2 to TRBJ2-7, with D possibly matching TRBD1 (6 bases). CDR3 length: 12 amino acids. V lost 5 bases and J 6 bases, leaving 11 bases between the germline ends. From germline, CDR1 is SGHTA and CDR2 FQGNSA. The chain's CDR3 is CASSLTGFEQYF. The CDR3 DNA follows: TGTGCCAGCAGCCTGACAGGTTTCGAGCAGTACTTC. Looking up the rest from reference TRBV7-2 and TRBJ2-7 gives the full variable domain: GAGVSQSPSNKVTEKGKDVELRCDPISGHTALYWYRQSLGQGLEFLIYFQGNSAPDKSGLPSDRFSAERTGGSVSTLTIQRTQQEDSAVYLCASSLTGFEQYFGPGTRLTVT.

The DNA of the CDR3 is TGTGCCAGCAGCTTGTTGGAGCAAGAGACCCAGTACTTC. Translation gives CASSLLEQETQYF. The gene calls are TRBV2 and TRBJ2-5; D gene uncertain. The CDR3 is made up of 13 amino acids. Trimming removed 6 bases from V and 2 bases from J, with 10 bases in between. Germline values: CDR1 SNHLY, CDR2 FYNNEI.

This clone was counted a single time. The chain is built from TRBV4-3 and TRBJ1-1; 9 bases match TRBD1. The ends lost 4 bases at V and 1 base at J; junction bases unmatched: 7. Germline CDR1 LGHNA, CDR2 YSLEER. CDR3 length: 16 residues. CDR3 DNA sequence: TGCGCCAGCAGCCGCCAACAGGGGGCTGCGAACACTGAAGCTTTCTTT. Translated, it gives CASSRQQGAANTEAFF.

The J gene is TRBJ1-6, the V gene TRBV10-3, with TRBD1 as a possible D gene (6 bases). The CDR3 has 15 residues. Trimming left V 3 bases short and J 6 bases short, with 12 bases between. Germline V CDR1 and CDR2: ENHRY, SYGVKD. CDR3 region: CAISDTGLANSPLHF. The CDR3 DNA reads as TGTGCCATCAGTGACACAGGGTTGGCTAATTCACCCCTCCACTTT.

This sequence joins TRBV7-2 and TRBJ2-3; TRBD2 matches 8 bases. The CDR3 covers 16 residues. The V segment lost 2 bases and the J segment 4 bases; nucleotides outside the gene matches: 8. Germline lookup yields CDR1 SGHTA and CDR2 FQGNSA. The CDR3, as DNA: TGTGCCAGCAGCTTATCACCGGGGGGGTTGGCAGATACGCAGTATTTT. Translating it yields CASSLSPGGLADTQYF.

The chain couples TRBV28 to TRBJ1-2, with D hard to call. V lost 8 bases, J lost 1 base, and 17 bases lay in between. From germline, CDR1 is MDHEN and CDR2 SYDVKM. The CDR3 is made up of 15 amino acids. The CDR3 DNA sequence: TGTGCCAGCTCCGCCGTAAGGGAGGGTAACTATGGCTACACCTTC. It translates to CASSAVREGNYGYTF.

J is TRBJ2-2 and V is TRBV21-1; TRBD1, the table's D call, was not compared with the DNA. TRBV21-1 is a documented pseudogene. CDR3 length: 15 residues. The CDR3 nucleotides read TGTGCCAGCAGCACCCGGACAGGGAACACCGGGGAGCTGTTTTTT. Its protein product is CASSTRTGNTGELFF.

The chain uses TRBV1 and TRBJ2-2; the DNA was not compared with TRBD2, the D call given in the table. TRBV1 is a known pseudogene. This CDR3 is 17 amino acids long. CDR3 region: CTSSMKRGTTNTGELFF. The CDR3 DNA reads as TGCACCAGCAGCATGAAGCGGGGGACCACGAACACCGGGGAGCTGTTTTTT.

The CDR3 coding sequence is TGTGCCAGCTCACCCGGCCGACAATGGCCCCAGCATTTT. Translating gives CASSPGRQWPQHF. V is TRBV18 and J is TRBJ1-5; D unclear. This CDR3 has 13 residues. Looked up from germline, CDR1 is KGHSH and CDR2 is LQKENI. V lost 3 bases and J 9 bases, leaving 12 bases between the germline ends.

The chain combines TRBV6-5 with TRBJ1-2; unclear D gene. The length of the CDR3 is 13 residues. CDR1 is MNHEY and CDR2 is SVGAGI in the germline V gene. The germline V and J ends were trimmed by 2 bases and 5 bases, with 9 bases remaining between them. The CDR3 region is CASSYHPVYGYTF. The DNA for the CDR3 is TGTGCCAGCAGTTACCATCCGGTGTATGGCTACACCTTC.

The rearrangement joins TRBV18 to TRBJ1-1, with D unclear. Germline lookup yields CDR1 KGHSH and CDR2 LQKENI. Trimming shortened V by 8 bases and J by 1 base, and 14 bases separated the two germline ends. CDR3 length equals 14 residues. CDR3 bases: TGTGCCAGCCTTTACTTAGGAGGGAACACTGAAGCTTTCTTT. Its protein product is CASLYLGGNTEAFF.

This rearrangement joins TRBV2 to TRBJ2-1; the D gene is possibly TRBD2 (5 bases). CDR1 is SNHLY and CDR2 is FYNNEI in the germline V gene. The V end lost 2 bases, the J end lost 10 bases, and 18 bases lay between the germline ends. This CDR3 region has 15 residues. CDR3 region: CASSESGNQREEQFF. CDR3 nucleotide sequence: TGTGCCAGCAGTGAATCTGGAAACCAAAGGGAGGAGCAGTTCTTC.

The CDR3 here is CAWSVQSGGAYEQYF. The DNA of the CDR3 is TGTGCCTGGAGTGTACAAAGCGGGGGGGCCTACGAGCAGTACTTC. This chain uses TRBV30 with TRBJ2-7; 10 bases agree with TRBD2. The CDR3 is made up of 15 amino acids. V lost 0 bases and J lost 2; bases outside the gene matches: 4. The germline CDR1 and CDR2 sequences are GTSNPN and SVGIG (reference sequence).

V usage is TRBV2 and J usage is TRBJ1-5; D call uncertain. V lost 6 bases and J 0 bases, leaving 15 bases between the germline ends. Germline CDR1 is SNHLY and CDR2 is FYNNEI. The length of the CDR3 is 16 residues. The CDR3 here is CASRAHQSYSNQPQHF. The DNA for the CDR3 is TGTGCCAGCAGGGCCCACCAAAGTTATAGCAATCAGCCCCAGCATTTT.

The gene calls are TRBV19 and TRBJ1-2, with 7 bases that match TRBD1. Germline lookup yields CDR1 LNHDA and CDR2 SQIVND (reference sequence). This CDR3 contains 13 residues. The V gene end was trimmed by 5 bases and the J gene end by 2 bases; junction bases not matched to a gene: 2. CDR3 in amino acids: CASSVTGNYGYTF. In DNA form, the CDR3 reads TGTGCCAGTAGTGTGACAGGGAACTATGGCTACACCTTC.

This chain uses TRBV10-3 with TRBJ1-3; the match to TRBD1 covers 7 bases. With 6 bases clipped from V and 5 bases from J, the junction kept 10 bases outside the gene matches. In germline, CDR1 is ENHRY, CDR2 SYGVKD. CDR3 length: 15 amino acids. CDR3 residues: CAIRESGTARNTIYF. The CDR3 region has the DNA TGTGCCATCAGGGAATCCGGGACAGCTCGAAACACCATATATTTT.

The V gene is TRBV24-1, the J gene TRBJ2-1; TRBD2 matches at 12 bases. V shed 5 bases and J 4 bases; nucleotides not matched to a gene: 5. Looked up from germline, CDR1 is KGHDR and CDR2 is SFDVKD. The length of the CDR3 is 16 residues. The CDR3: CATSASGTSGYNEQFF. The CDR3 DNA follows: TGTGCCACCAGTGCCTCTGGGACTAGCGGGTACAATGAGCAGTTCTTC.

The chain combines TRBV12-3 or TRBV12-4 with TRBJ1-5; D call uncertain. CDR3 length: 13 amino acids. The ends were cut back, 5 bases at V and 2 bases at J, with 7 bases in the middle. The CDR3: CASSEGGNQPQHF. The CDR3 DNA follows: TGTGCCAGCAGTGAGGGTGGCAATCAGCCCCAGCATTTT.

The chain combines TRBV19 with TRBJ1-5; a weak D match, TRBD1 (5 bases). CDR1 LNHDA and CDR2 SQIVND come from the germline V gene (reference sequence). The V gene lost 5 bases and the J gene lost 6 bases, with 11 bases spanning the gap. This CDR3 is built from 13 residues. This CDR3 is CASSGAGLQPQHF. In nucleotides, the CDR3 is TGTGCCAGTAGTGGTGCGGGGCTTCAGCCCCAGCATTTT.